A single sample gave rise to the 24 T cell receptor beta chains below, sequenced in a study of T cell responses to AZD1222 COVID-19 vaccine. Only in-frame clones appear in the TCRdb table, and some are missing; sequencing was by immunoSEQ multiplex PCR. The data hold about 110,000 clones, with 80% to 90% observed a single time. Here the sequenced sample was peripheral blood, taken on day 0 of AZD1222 vaccination. The receptors were gathered from an adult in good health.

The CDR3 region has the DNA TGCGCCAGCAGCTTGGGTCCTCCTGGGGTCACCGGGGAGCTGTTTTTT. Amino acids: CASSLGPPGVTGELFF. V and J are TRBV5-1 and TRBJ2-2; no reliable D call. There are 16 residues in the CDR3. V lost 0 bases, J lost 4 bases, and 13 bases lay in between. Germline V lookup: CDR1 SGHRS, CDR2 YFSETQ.

The J gene is TRBJ1-1, the V gene TRBV29-1, with D possibly matching TRBD1 (5 bases). The V end lost 7 bases, the J end lost 5 bases, and 17 bases lay between the germline ends. This CDR3 has 13 residues. Germline lookup yields CDR1 SQVTM and CDR2 ANQGSEA. CDR3 loop: CSGGEGRVTEAFF. In DNA, the CDR3 is TGCAGCGGAGGGGAGGGGAGAGTGACTGAAGCTTTCTTT.

Worth noting for this clone: The same CDR3 is also encoded by other DNA sequences in this sample. V usage is TRBV19 and J usage is TRBJ2-7; TRBD2 aligns across 11 bases. The CDR3 totals 14 residues. V gave up 6 bases and J gave up 3 bases; unmatched junction bases: 4. Per the germline V gene, CDR1 is LNHDA and CDR2 is SQIVND (reference sequence). The DNA for the CDR3 is TGTGCCAGTAGCCCCGGACTAGCGGGCTACGAGCAGTACTTC. It yields the protein CASSPGLAGYEQYF.

The V gene is TRBV2, the J gene TRBJ2-2, with D possibly being TRBD1 (6 bases). Germline CDR1 is SNHLY and CDR2 is FYNNEI. V dropped 5 bases and J dropped 2 bases, with 9 bases sitting between them. There are 14 residues in the CDR3. The CDR3 sequence is CASSRDTNTGELFF. Here the CDR3 DNA reads TGTGCCAGCAGTCGGGACACTAACACCGGGGAGCTGTTTTTT.

The chain is built from TRBV9 and TRBJ1-6, with a possible D match to TRBD1 (6 bases). This CDR3 region has 16 residues. The V end lost 2 bases, the J end lost 2 bases, and 11 bases lay between the germline ends. Germline CDR1 is SGDLS and CDR2 is YYNGEE. Written as DNA, the CDR3 is TGTGCCAGCAGCGTCGCAGGGGAGCCCTATAATTCACCCCTCCACTTT. It encodes CASSVAGEPYNSPLHF.

The J gene is TRBJ1-3, the V gene TRBV29-1; D remains unclear. CDR3 size: 13 residues. V was cut by 4 bases and J by 2 bases, with 9 bases left in between. From germline, CDR1 is SQVTM and CDR2 ANQGSEA. The CDR3 DNA reads TGCAGCGTTGGGGCAGTACCTGGAAACACCATATATTTT. It specifies CSVGAVPGNTIYF.

The V call is TRBV9, the J call TRBJ2-1, with TRBD2 matching over 8 bases. Germline CDR1 reads SGDLS; CDR2 reads YYNGEE. The CDR3 extends over 17 amino acids. Trimming took 4 bases from V and 3 from J; bases not matched to a gene: 12. CDR3 nucleotides: TGTGCCAGCAGCCCCTCGGCCCAGCGGGGGTTCTACAATGAGCAGTTCTTC. This translates into CASSPSAQRGFYNEQFF. The entire variable domain, with the rest obtained from reference TRBV9 and TRBJ2-1, is as follows: DSGVTQTPKHLITATGQRVTLRCSPRSGDLSVYWYQQSLDQGLQFLIQYYNGEERAKGNILERFSAQQFPDLHSELNLSSLELGDSALYFCASSPSAQRGFYNEQFFGPGTRLTVL.

The V gene is TRBV14, the J gene TRBJ2-5; the D gene could be TRBD1 or TRBD2 (5 bases each). The CDR3 has 15 residues. V gave up 3 bases and J gave up 1 base, with 12 bases separating them. CDR1 SGHDN and CDR2 FVKESK come from the germline V gene. The CDR3, as DNA: TGTGCCAGCAGCCAGCCAGGGACGTCCCAAGAGACCCAGTACTTC. It translates to CASSQPGTSQETQYF.

The chain is built from TRBV5-4 and TRBJ1-3; 8 bases fit TRBD1. V lost 4 bases, J lost 2 bases, and 5 bases stayed unmatched. CDR3 length: 15 residues. Germline V gene lookup returns CDR1 SGHNT and CDR2 YYREEE (reference sequence). The CDR3 DNA follows: TGTGCCAGCAGCCGAACAGGGGGTGCTGGAAACACCATATATTTT. Protein: CASSRTGGAGNTIYF.

The chain joins TRBV3-1 (or the pseudogene TRBV3-2) to TRBJ2-3, with D perhaps TRBD2 (5 bases). Germline loops: CDR1 LGHDT, CDR2 YNNKEL (reference sequence). The CDR3 extends over 15 amino acids. V was pared by 1 base and J by 1 base, with 9 bases between. CDR3 nucleotides: TGTGCCAGCAGCCAAGGGAGGCGACGCACAGATACGCAGTATTTT. This sequence encodes CASSQGRRRTDTQYF.

The V gene is TRBV6-5, the J gene TRBJ2-7; weak D call: TRBD2 (5 bases). There are 13 residues in the CDR3. From germline, CDR1 is MNHEY and CDR2 SVGAGI. Trimming shortened V by 3 bases and J by 6 bases, and 12 bases separated the two germline ends. The DNA for the CDR3 is TGTGCCAGCAGTTATTCGGGAATCAGCGAGCAGTACTTC. This encodes CASSYSGISEQYF.

The rearrangement uses TRBV5-1 and TRBJ2-7; D may be TRBD1 (5 bases). The germline gives CDR1 SGHRS, CDR2 YFSETQ. The CDR3 totals 14 residues. With 0 bases removed from V and 2 bases from J, the gap between germline ends came to 9 bases. CDR3: CASSLEGAAYEQYF. CDR3 nucleotides: TGCGCCAGCAGCTTGGAAGGGGCTGCCTACGAGCAGTACTTC.

The gene calls are TRBV5-1 and TRBJ1-1, with a weak D call TRBD1 (6 bases). This CDR3 is built from 14 residues. From germline, CDR1 is SGHRS and CDR2 YFSETQ. Trimming stripped 6 bases from V and 1 base from J, with 13 bases between. The CDR3 nucleotides read TGCGCCAGCAAATTACTGGGGGCGAACACTGAAGCTTTCTTT. It encodes CASKLLGANTEAFF.

The V gene is TRBV7-9, the J gene TRBJ2-5; 7 nucleotides align to TRBD1. The V gene end was trimmed by 0 bases and the J gene end by 4 bases; junction bases not matched to a gene: 5. Per germline, CDR1 SEHNR and CDR2 FQNEAQ (reference sequence). The CDR3 sequence is 15 residues long. CDR3 sequence reads: CASSLADRWGETQYF. As DNA, the CDR3 is TGTGCCAGCAGCTTAGCGGACAGGTGGGGAGAGACCCAGTACTTC.

The chain combines TRBV19 with TRBJ1-5, with 10 bases fitting TRBD1. The CDR3 length is 16 residues. The germline V gene has CDR1 LNHDA and CDR2 SQIVND (reference sequence). V shed 5 bases, J shed 3 bases, and the junction held 7 bases outside the gene matches. The CDR3 region has the DNA TGTGCCAGTAGTGCCCGGGACAGGGGACACAATCAGCCCCAGCATTTT. Protein sequence: CASSARDRGHNQPQHF.

The chain combines TRBV2 with TRBJ1-5; D is uncertain. Germline CDR1 reads SNHLY; CDR2 reads FYNNEI. CDR3 length: 14 amino acids. Trimming removed 8 bases from V and 0 bases from J, with 11 bases in between. CDR3 region: CASVEGLSNQPQHF. Written as DNA, the CDR3 is TGTGCCAGCGTGGAAGGGCTTAGCAATCAGCCCCAGCATTTT.

This sequence joins TRBV11-2 and TRBJ2-1, with D possibly TRBD1 on 6 matching bases. Germline-derived CDR1 and CDR2 are SGHAT and FQNNGV. The CDR3 runs to 15 residues. V lost 5 bases, J lost 5 bases, and 16 bases lay in between. The CDR3 loop reads CASSPTGPGDNEQFF. DNA of the CDR3: TGTGCCAGCAGCCCCACAGGTCCAGGGGACAATGAGCAGTTCTTC.

This clone was detected a few times. The rearrangement joins TRBV27 to TRBJ1-1, with D possibly matching TRBD1 (6 bases). V lost 3 bases, J lost 6 bases, and 14 bases lay in between. CDR1 is MNHEY, CDR2 SMNVEV, per germline (reference sequence). This CDR3 contains 14 residues. For the CDR3, the DNA is TGTGCCAGCAGTTTCTCGGGGGCGGGAGCTGAAGCTTTCTTT. Amino acid sequence: CASSFSGAGAEAFF.

The J gene is TRBJ1-2, the V gene TRBV15, with 7 bases aligning to TRBD1. The ends lost 9 bases at V and 3 bases at J; junction bases unmatched: 13. This CDR3 is built from 15 residues. Germline V lookup: CDR1 LNHNV, CDR2 YYDKDF (reference sequence). In DNA form, the CDR3 reads TGTGCCACGGCACCGAAGAGACAGGGATACTATGGCTACACCTTC. It codes for CATAPKRQGYYGYTF. The full variable domain, with the rest looked up from reference TRBV15 and TRBJ1-2, is DAMVIQNPRYQVTQFGKPVTLSCSQTLNHNVMYWYQQKSSQAPKLLFHYYDKDFNNEADTPDNFQSRRPNTSFCFLDIRSPGLGDTAMYLCATAPKRQGYYGYTFGSGTRLTVV.

This rearrangement joins TRBV7-9 to TRBJ1-2; 12 bases fit TRBD1. Germline CDR1 reads SEHNR; CDR2 reads FQNEAQ (reference sequence). CDR3 length: 15 amino acids. The J segment lost 7 bases and the V segment lost 0 bases, leaving 3 bases of the junction unmatched. The CDR3 loop is CASSLAGTGGFGYTF. As DNA, the CDR3 is TGTGCCAGCAGCTTAGCCGGGACAGGGGGCTTTGGCTACACCTTC.

This chain uses TRBV2 with TRBJ2-5; no clear D. Germline assignment: CDR1 SNHLY and CDR2 FYNNEI. Trimming removed 3 bases at V and 5 bases at J, with 7 bases between. CDR3 length: 12 amino acids. This CDR3 reads CASSETVETQYF. CDR3 coding DNA: TGTGCCAGCAGTGAGACGGTGGAGACCCAGTACTTC.

The chain is built from TRBV7-2 and TRBJ2-7; TRBD2 is a possible D gene (5 bases). The CDR3 has 13 amino acids. Trimming removed 6 bases from V and 7 bases from J, with 16 bases in between. Germline values: CDR1 SGHTA, CDR2 FQGNSA. The CDR3 reads CASSPVSTGEQYF. Written as DNA, the CDR3 is TGTGCCAGCAGTCCTGTATCTACGGGAGAGCAGTACTTC.

The rearrangement uses TRBV5-1 and TRBJ2-1, with 9 nucleotides matching TRBD2. The germline gives CDR1 SGHRS, CDR2 YFSETQ. The CDR3 is made up of 17 amino acids. Trimming cost V 3 bases and J 4 bases; bases outside gene matches: 11. For the CDR3, the DNA is TGCGCCAGCAGCTCCCCCCAAGCGGGGGGCCCTTACAATGAGCAGTTCTTC. This sequence encodes CASSSPQAGGPYNEQFF.

The CDR3 sequence: CASSQPGAGGSSYEQYF. The CDR3 coding sequence is TGTGCCAGCAGTCAGCCTGGAGCGGGGGGGAGCTCCTACGAGCAGTACTTC. The rearrangement uses TRBV6-6 and TRBJ2-7; TRBD2 matches at 10 bases. With 5 bases clipped from V and 0 bases from J, the junction kept 10 bases outside the gene matches. The CDR3 totals 17 residues. CDR1 MNHNY and CDR2 SVGAGI come from the germline V gene (reference sequence).